Listed below are T cell receptor beta chains from one sample, sequenced in a study of T cell responses to AZD1222 COVID-19 vaccine. Assay: immunoSEQ multiplex PCR; the TCRdb copy retains only in-frame clones and omits some. The sample has some 150,000 clones; about 87% are singletons. This material consisted of peripheral blood, taken on day 0 of AZD1222 vaccination. These receptors all stem from an adult in good health. The CDR3 runs from the conserved cysteine through the conserved F or W. The D gene is left open where the match is weak. Clone size appears in some rows only: once, few, many, or a class for an expanded clone.

>TRBV5-1|TRBD1|TRBJ1-2|.
CASSSRQGRYGYTF
TGCGCCAGCAGCTCGCGACAGGGCCGGTATGGCTACACCTTC
>TRBV7-2|.|TRBJ2-5|.
CASSSGGLGQETQYF
TGTGCCAGCAGCTCCGGGGGTCTGGGCCAAGAGACCCAGTACTTC
>TRBV7-3|.|TRBJ2-3|.
CASSSRGSTDTQYF
TGTGCCAGCAGCTCTAGAGGAAGCACAGATACGCAGTATTTT
>TRBV6-2/TRBV6-3|TRBD1|TRBJ1-2|.
CASSPPGQGGYTF
TGTGCCAGCAGCCCCCCGGGACAGGGGGGCTACACCTTC
>TRBV5-8|.|TRBJ1-5|.
CASSLEGRSNQPQHF
TGTGCCAGCAGCTTGGAGGGGCGGAGCAATCAGCCCCAGCATTTT
>TRBV21-1|.|TRBJ2-7|.
CASSKALNEQYF
TGTGCCAGCAGCAAAGCGCTTAACGAGCAGTACTTC
>TRBV9|.|TRBJ2-2|.
CASSVWPGELFF
TGTGCCAGCAGCGTATGGCCCGGGGAGCTGTTTTTT
>TRBV19|.|TRBJ1-1|few
CASSIDPRPTNTEAFF
TGTGCCAGTAGTATAGATCCCAGACCCACGAACACTGAAGCTTTCTTT
>TRBV6-2/TRBV6-3|.|TRBJ1-6|.
CASSQGRTLHF
TGTGCCAGCAGTCAGGGACGAACCCTCCACTTT
>TRBV6-5|TRBD2|TRBJ2-7|.
CATRENDYEQYF
TGTGCCACGCGGGAGAACGACTACGAGCAGTACTTC